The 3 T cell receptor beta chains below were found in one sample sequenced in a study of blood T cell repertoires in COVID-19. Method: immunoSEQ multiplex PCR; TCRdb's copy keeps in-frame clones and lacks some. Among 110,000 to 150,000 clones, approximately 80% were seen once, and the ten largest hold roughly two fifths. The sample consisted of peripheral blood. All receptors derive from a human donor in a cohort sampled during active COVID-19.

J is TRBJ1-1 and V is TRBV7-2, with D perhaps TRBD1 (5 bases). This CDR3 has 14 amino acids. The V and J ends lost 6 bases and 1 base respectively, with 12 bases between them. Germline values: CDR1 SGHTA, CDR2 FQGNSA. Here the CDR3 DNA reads TGTGCCAGCAGGCCGGGCAGGGAGAACACTGAAGCTTTCTTT. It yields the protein CASRPGRENTEAFF.

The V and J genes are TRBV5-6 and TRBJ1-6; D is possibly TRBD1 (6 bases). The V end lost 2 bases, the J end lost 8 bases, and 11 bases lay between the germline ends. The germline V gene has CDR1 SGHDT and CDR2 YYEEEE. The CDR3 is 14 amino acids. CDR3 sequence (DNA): TGTGCCAGCAGCTTCAGGACAGCGCATTCACCCCTCCACTTT. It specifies CASSFRTAHSPLHF. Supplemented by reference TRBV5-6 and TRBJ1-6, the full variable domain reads DAGVTQSPTHLIKTRGQQVTLRCSPKSGHDTVSWYQQALGQGPQFIFQYYEEEERQRGNFPDRFSGHQFPNYSSELNVNALLLGDSALYLCASSFRTAHSPLHFGNGTRLTVT.

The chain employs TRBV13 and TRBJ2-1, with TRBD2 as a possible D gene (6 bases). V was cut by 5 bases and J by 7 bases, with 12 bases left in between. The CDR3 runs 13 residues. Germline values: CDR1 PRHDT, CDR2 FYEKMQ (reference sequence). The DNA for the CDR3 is TGTGCCAGCAGCAGGGGACGGGGGAATGAGCAGTTCTTC. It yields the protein CASSRGRGNEQFF. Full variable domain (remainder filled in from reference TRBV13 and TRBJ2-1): AAGVIQSPRHLIKEKRETATLKCYPIPRHDTVYWYQQGPGQDPQFLISFYEKMQSDKGSIPDRFSAQQFSDYHSELNMSSLELGDSALYFCASSRGRGNEQFFGPGTRLTVL.